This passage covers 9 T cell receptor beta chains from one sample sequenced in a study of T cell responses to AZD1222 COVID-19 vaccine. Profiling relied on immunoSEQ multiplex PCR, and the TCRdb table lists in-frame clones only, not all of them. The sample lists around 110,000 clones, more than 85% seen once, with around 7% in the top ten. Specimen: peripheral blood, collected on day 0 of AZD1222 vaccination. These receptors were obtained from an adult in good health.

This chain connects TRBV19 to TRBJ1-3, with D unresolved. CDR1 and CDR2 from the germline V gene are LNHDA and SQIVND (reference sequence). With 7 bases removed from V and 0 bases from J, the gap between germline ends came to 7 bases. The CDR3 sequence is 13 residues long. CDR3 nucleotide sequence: TGTGCCAGTAAGGTTCACTCTGGAAACACCATATATTTT. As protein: CASKVHSGNTIYF.

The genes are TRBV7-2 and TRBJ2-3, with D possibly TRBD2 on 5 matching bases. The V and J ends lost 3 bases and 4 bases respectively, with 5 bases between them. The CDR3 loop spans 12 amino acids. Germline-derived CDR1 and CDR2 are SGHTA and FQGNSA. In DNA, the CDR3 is TGTGCCAGCAGCTTGCGGGCAGATACGCAGTATTTT. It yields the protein CASSLRADTQYF. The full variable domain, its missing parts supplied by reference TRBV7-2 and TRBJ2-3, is GAGVSQSPSNKVTEKGKDVELRCDPISGHTALYWYRQSLGQGLEFLIYFQGNSAPDKSGLPSDRFSAERTGGSVSTLTIQRTQQEDSAVYLCASSLRADTQYFGPGTRLTVL.

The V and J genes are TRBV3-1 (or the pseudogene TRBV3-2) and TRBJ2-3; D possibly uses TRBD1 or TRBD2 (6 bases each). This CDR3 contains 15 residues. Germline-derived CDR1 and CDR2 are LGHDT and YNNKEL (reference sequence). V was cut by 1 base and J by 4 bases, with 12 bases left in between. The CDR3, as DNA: TGTGCCAGCAGCCAAGCTTACGGGGGCCCAGATACGCAGTATTTT. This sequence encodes CASSQAYGGPDTQYF.

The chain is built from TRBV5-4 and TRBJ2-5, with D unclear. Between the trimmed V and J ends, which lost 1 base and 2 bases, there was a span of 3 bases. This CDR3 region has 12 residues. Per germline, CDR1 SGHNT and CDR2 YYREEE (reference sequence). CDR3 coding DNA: TGTGCCAGCAGCTTGAGGCAAGAGACCCAGTACTTC. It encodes CASSLRQETQYF.

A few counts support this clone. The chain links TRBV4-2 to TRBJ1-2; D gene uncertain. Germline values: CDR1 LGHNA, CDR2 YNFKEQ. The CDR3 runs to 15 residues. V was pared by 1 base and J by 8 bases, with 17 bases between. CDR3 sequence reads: CASSQGVGAMRGYTF. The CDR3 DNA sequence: TGTGCCAGCAGCCAAGGGGTCGGCGCGATGAGGGGCTACACCTTC.

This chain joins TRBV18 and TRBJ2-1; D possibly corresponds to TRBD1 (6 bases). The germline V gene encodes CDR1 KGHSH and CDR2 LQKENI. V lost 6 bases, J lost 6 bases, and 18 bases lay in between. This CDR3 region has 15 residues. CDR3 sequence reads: CASSAGTPSSNEQFF. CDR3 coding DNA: TGTGCCAGCTCGGCCGGGACACCTTCTTCCAATGAGCAGTTCTTC. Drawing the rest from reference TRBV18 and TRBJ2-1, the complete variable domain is NAGVMQNPRHLVRRRGQEARLRCSPMKGHSHVYWYRQLPEEGLKFMVYLQKENIIDESGMPKERFSAEFPKEGPSILRIQQVVRGDSAAYFCASSAGTPSSNEQFFGPGTRLTVL.

CDR3 amino acids: CASSLWGEAFF. The CDR3 region has the DNA TGTGCCAGCAGCCTGTGGGGTGAAGCTTTCTTT. The chain links TRBV14 to TRBJ1-1; D uncertain. Trimming stripped 4 bases from V and 7 bases from J, with 7 bases between. This CDR3 has 11 amino acids. Germline V CDR1 and CDR2: SGHDN, FVKESK.

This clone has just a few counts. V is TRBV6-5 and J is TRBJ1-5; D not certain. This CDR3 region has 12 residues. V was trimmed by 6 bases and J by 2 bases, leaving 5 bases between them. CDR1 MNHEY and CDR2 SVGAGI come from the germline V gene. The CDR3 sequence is CASRDGNQPQHF. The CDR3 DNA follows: TGTGCCAGCAGGGATGGCAATCAGCCCCAGCATTTT.

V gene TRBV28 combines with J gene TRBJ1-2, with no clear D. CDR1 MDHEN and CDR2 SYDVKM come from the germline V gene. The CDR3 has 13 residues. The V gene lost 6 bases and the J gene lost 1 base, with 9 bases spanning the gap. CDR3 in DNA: TGTGCCAGCAGAGCGGGGAATAACTATGGCTACACCTTC. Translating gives CASRAGNNYGYTF.